This T cell receptor beta chain was sequenced in a study of T cell repertoires in cytomegalovirus infection. Only a few counts were recorded for this clonotype. Trimming pared 5 bases from V and 6 bases from J, leaving 17 bases between. This CDR3 has 15 residues. CDR1 is SGHVS and CDR2 is FQNEAQ in the germline V gene. TCRdb re-called the reads with MiXCR, one entry per CDR3 protein. This table has more than 150,000 distinct CDR3 sequences, about a sixth appearing once. Sample: CD8+ T cells from PBMCs. This TCR derives from a human donor in good health (CMV status not recorded). Some clones in this sample may be carry-over from other donors' samples. The chain is built from TRBV7-8 and TRBJ2-1, with D hard to call. The CDR3 DNA follows: TGTGCCAGCAGCGTACCCGGATCTCGTACCAATGAGCAGTTCTTC. It encodes CASSVPGSRTNEQFF.